The 5 T cell receptor beta chains listed next were all sequenced from one sample in a study of cytomegalovirus exposure and HLA in healthy donors. Use of 60 Vbeta and 13 Jbeta primers characterized the PCR. Sequencing was performed with immunoSEQ multiplex PCR; in TCRdb, only in-frame clones are kept and a portion is missing. The table records 150,000 to 200,000 clones, roughly 77% of them present only once. What was sequenced was PBMCs. These receptors originate from a male donor in good health and CMV-seronegative.

The CDR3 loop is CASNADRDGEQYF. CDR3 nucleotide sequence: TGTGCCAGCAATGCCGACAGGGACGGCGAGCAGTACTTC. The genes are TRBV27 and TRBJ2-7; TRBD1 matches at 7 bases. Germline CDR1 and CDR2: MNHEY and SMNVEV (reference sequence). The junction had 9 bases not matched to a gene; V was cut back by 7 bases and J by 6 bases. The CDR3 consists of 13 residues.

V and J are TRBV19 and TRBJ2-1; TRBD2 aligns across 13 bases. V lost 5 bases, J lost 9 bases, and 7 bases stayed unmatched. The CDR3 sequence is 15 residues long. Germline assignment: CDR1 LNHDA and CDR2 SQIVND (reference sequence). The CDR3 nucleotides are TGTGCCAGTAGTCCCGGGACTAGCGGGAATGGTGAGCAGTTCTTC. Its protein is CASSPGTSGNGEQFF.

The chain is built from TRBV27 and TRBJ2-4, with a tentative D call TRBD2 (5 bases). Trimming left V 2 bases short and J 0 bases short, with 8 bases between. The CDR3 consists of 15 residues. The germline CDR1 and CDR2 sequences are MNHEY and SMNVEV (reference sequence). The chain's CDR3 is CASSLAGLAKNIQYF. Written as DNA, the CDR3 is TGTGCCAGCAGTTTAGCAGGACTAGCCAAAAACATTCAGTACTTC.

The chain has TRBV15 and TRBJ1-2, with 7 bases aligning to TRBD1. This CDR3 has 16 residues. Trimming cost V 0 bases and J 8 bases; bases outside gene matches: 12. Germline assignment: CDR1 LNHNV and CDR2 YYDKDF (reference sequence). CDR3 sequence reads: CATSRDQDRHSIGYTF. As DNA, the CDR3 is TGTGCCACCAGCAGAGACCAGGACAGGCACTCTATCGGCTACACCTTC.

The chain carries TRBV5-1 and TRBJ1-2, with TRBD1 matching 9 bases. The CDR3 extends over 15 amino acids. The J segment lost 5 bases and the V segment lost 6 bases, leaving 11 bases of the junction unmatched. Germline CDR1 is SGHRS and CDR2 is YFSETQ. The CDR3 loop reads CASTTPDRGSYGYTF. The CDR3 DNA reads TGCGCCAGCACAACCCCGGACAGGGGATCGTATGGCTACACCTTC.